The 5 T cell receptor beta chains in this list originate from one sample, sequenced in a study of blood T cell repertoires in COVID-19. Only in-frame clones appear in the TCRdb table, and some are missing; sequencing was by immunoSEQ multiplex PCR. The profile shows over 55,000 clones, around three quarters of them singletons. The sequencing input was peripheral blood. All receptors derive from a woman in her 70s with acute or convalescent COVID-19.

The chain's CDR3 is CASSLGGQGSSYNSPLHF. For the CDR3, the DNA is TGTGCCAGCAGTTTAGGGGGACAGGGAAGCTCCTATAATTCACCCCTCCACTTT. This chain joins TRBV27 and TRBJ1-6; 9 positions agree with TRBD1. V gave up 2 bases and J gave up 0 bases; unmatched junction bases: 5. The CDR3 covers 18 residues. Germline assignment: CDR1 MNHEY and CDR2 SMNVEV (reference sequence).

In DNA form, the CDR3 reads TGTGCCAGCAGCTCCCTCCATCGGCAGCCCCAGCATTTT. Protein product: CASSSLHRQPQHF. This chain links TRBV7-2 with TRBJ1-5; no clear D gene. The V gene lost 4 bases and the J gene lost 7 bases, with 11 bases spanning the gap. This CDR3 is 13 amino acids long. CDR1 and CDR2 from the germline V gene are SGHTA and FQGNSA.

V and J are TRBV5-6 and TRBJ1-2; possible D gene TRBD1, 5 bases. The CDR3 spans 15 residues. Between the trimmed V and J ends, which lost 2 bases and 2 bases, there was a span of 13 bases. Germline lookup yields CDR1 SGHDT and CDR2 YYEEEE. CDR3 region: CASSFSDSRNYGYTF. In nucleotides, the CDR3 is TGTGCCAGCAGCTTCTCCGACAGCCGAAACTATGGCTACACCTTC.

This sequence joins TRBV7-2 and TRBJ2-3, with D unclear. Germline CDR1 is SGHTA and CDR2 is FQGNSA. The V and J ends lost 0 bases and 3 bases respectively, with 10 bases between them. The length of the CDR3 is 15 residues. The CDR3 region is CASSLAAGPTDTQYF. Written as DNA, the CDR3 is TGTGCCAGCAGCTTAGCGGCAGGTCCAACAGATACGCAGTATTTT.

The chain joins TRBV28 to TRBJ2-7; TRBD1 aligns across 10 bases. The CDR3 runs 15 residues. V lost 7 bases to trimming and J lost 7 bases; unmatched junction nucleotides: 13. The germline V gene has CDR1 MDHEN and CDR2 SYDVKM. CDR3 in amino acids: CASNPPDRGPGEQYF. The CDR3 DNA follows: TGTGCCAGCAACCCCCCTGACAGGGGGCCTGGGGAGCAGTACTTC.